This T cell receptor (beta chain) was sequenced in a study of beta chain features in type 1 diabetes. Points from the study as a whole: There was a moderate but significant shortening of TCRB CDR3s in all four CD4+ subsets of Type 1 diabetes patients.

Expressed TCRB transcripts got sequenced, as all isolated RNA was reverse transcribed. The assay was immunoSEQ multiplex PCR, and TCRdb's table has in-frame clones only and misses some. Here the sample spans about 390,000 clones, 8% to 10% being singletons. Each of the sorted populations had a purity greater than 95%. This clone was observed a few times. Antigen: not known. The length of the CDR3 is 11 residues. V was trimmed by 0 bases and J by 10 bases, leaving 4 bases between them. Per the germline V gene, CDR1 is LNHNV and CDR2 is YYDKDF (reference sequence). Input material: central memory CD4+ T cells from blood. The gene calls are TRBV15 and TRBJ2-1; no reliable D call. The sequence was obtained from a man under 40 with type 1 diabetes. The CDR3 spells CATSRDREQFF. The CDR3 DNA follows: TGTGCCACCAGCAGAGACCGGGAGCAGTTCTTC.